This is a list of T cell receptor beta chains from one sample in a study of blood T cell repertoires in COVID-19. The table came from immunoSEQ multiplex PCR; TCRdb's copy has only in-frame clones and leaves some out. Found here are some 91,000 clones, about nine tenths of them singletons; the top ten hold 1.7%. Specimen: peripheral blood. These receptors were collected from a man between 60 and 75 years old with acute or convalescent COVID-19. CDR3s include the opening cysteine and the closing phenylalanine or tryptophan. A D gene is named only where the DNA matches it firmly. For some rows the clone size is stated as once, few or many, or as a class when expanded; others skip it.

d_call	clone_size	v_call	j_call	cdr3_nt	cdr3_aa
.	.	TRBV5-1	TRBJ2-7	TGCGCCAGCAGCTTCCAGGGATCCTACGAGCAGTACTTC	CASSFQGSYEQYF
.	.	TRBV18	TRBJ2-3	TGTGCCAGCTCACTACAGGGCACAGATACGCAGTATTTT	CASSLQGTDTQYF
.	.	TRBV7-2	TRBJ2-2	TGTGCCAGCAGCCGCCCTAAGTCCGGGGAGCTGTTCTTT	CASSRPKSGELFF
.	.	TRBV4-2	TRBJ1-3	TGTGCCAGCAGCCAAGAAAGGGCCAGGGGCTCTGGAAACACCATATATTTT	CASSQERARGSGNTIYF
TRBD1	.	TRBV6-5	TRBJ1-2	TGTGCCACCCAGGACAGGGCCCTAACTAACTATGGCTACACCTTC	CATQDRALTNYGYTF
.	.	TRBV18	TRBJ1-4	TGTGCCAGCTCGCCCCTCGGGTATTTGAATGAAAAACTGTTTTTT	CASSPLGYLNEKLFF
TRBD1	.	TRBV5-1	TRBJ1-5	TGCGCCAGCAGCCCTACTCAGGGGGGTGGTCAGCCCCAGCATTTT	CASSPTQGGGQPQHF
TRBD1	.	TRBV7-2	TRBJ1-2	TGTGCCAGCAGCCCGAATGGGGCTGGGACAGGGACCTATGGCTACACCTTC	CASSPNGAGTGTYGYTF
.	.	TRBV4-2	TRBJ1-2	TGTGCCAGCAGCTCTTTGAAAGGGACTTCCTCGGGCTACACCTTC	CASSSLKGTSSGYTF
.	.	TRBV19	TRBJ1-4	TGTGCCAGTAGTATTATTTGGCAGGGAACTAATGAAAAACTGTTTTTT	CASSIIWQGTNEKLFF
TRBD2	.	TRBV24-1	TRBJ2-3	TGTGCCACAAGTGATTCGACTAGCGTTGGGACAGATACGCAGTATTTT	CATSDSTSVGTDTQYF
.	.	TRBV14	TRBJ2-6	TGTGCCAGCAGCCTCATCTCTGGGGCCAACGTCCTGACTTTC	CASSLISGANVLTF
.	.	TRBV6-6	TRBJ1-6	TGTGCCAGCAGTTACTCGGAGGGTCAAGGTAATTCACCCCTCCACTTT	CASSYSEGQGNSPLHF
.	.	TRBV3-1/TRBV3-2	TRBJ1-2	TGTGCCAGCAGCCCAGGTCCGACAGGCTACACCTTC	CASSPGPTGYTF
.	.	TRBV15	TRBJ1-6	TGTGCCACCAGCATTCGGACTCCTAAATCACCCCTCCACTTT	CATSIRTPKSPLHF
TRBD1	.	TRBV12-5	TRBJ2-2	TGTGCTAGTGGTTTTGGACAGGGGGCCACCGGGGAGCTGTTTTTT	CASGFGQGATGELFF
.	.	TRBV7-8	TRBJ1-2	TGTGCCAGCAGCCCCGGAGGTGGTGTCGCCTATGGCTACACCTTC	CASSPGGGVAYGYTF
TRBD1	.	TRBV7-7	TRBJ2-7	TGTGCCAGCAGCTGGGGGCCCCCGGGACAGAACTACGAGCAGTACTTC	CASSWGPPGQNYEQYF
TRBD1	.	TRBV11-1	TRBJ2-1	TGTGCCAGCAGCCTCCCAGGGCTAGGGGGCTGGAATGAGCAGTTCTTC	CASSLPGLGGWNEQFF
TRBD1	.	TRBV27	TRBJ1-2	TGTGCCAGCAGCAAGACGGACAGGGGACTAATTCTTGGCTACACCTTC	CASSKTDRGLILGYTF
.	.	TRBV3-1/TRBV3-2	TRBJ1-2	TGTGCCAGCACATACGGAGGTACTAACTATGGCTACACCTTC	CASTYGGTNYGYTF
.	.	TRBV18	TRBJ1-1	TGTGCCAGCTCCCTTTCAGGGAACACTGAAGCTTTCTTT	CASSLSGNTEAFF
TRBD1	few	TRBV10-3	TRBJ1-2	TGTGCCACCCGGGACAGGGGCGAGTCTAACTATGGCTACACCTTC	CATRDRGESNYGYTF